This T cell receptor (beta chain) was captured by sequencing in a study of T cell responses to AZD1222 COVID-19 vaccine. In the case of this clone: Its antigen is not known.

Study-level points and caveats: Distributed over spike, vaccine-associated CD4 TCRs predominated at 160-218 and 743-854. Reports say nearly half of spike-specific TCRs go after unmutated variant regions. Possibly, clonal diversity was underestimated; donors were largely white British and included more females.

The protocol was immunoSEQ multiplex PCR, while the TCRdb copy is restricted to in-frame clones and leaves out a portion. This sample has some 53,000 clones; roughly 86% occur once, and the top ten carry 2% to 3%. From germline, CDR1 is SGHVS and CDR2 FNYEAQ. The CDR3 contains 17 residues. V lost 0 bases, J lost 5 bases, and 17 bases lay in between. Sequencing used peripheral blood, obtained 28 days after the second AZD1222 dose. V gene TRBV7-6 combines with J gene TRBJ1-5; D ambiguous. The source is an adult who received the AZD1222 COVID-19 vaccine. CDR3 DNA sequence: TGTGCCAGCAGCTTAGCGCCGGGCAACCCCGAGGATCAGCCCCAGCATTTT. Translation gives CASSLAPGNPEDQPQHF.